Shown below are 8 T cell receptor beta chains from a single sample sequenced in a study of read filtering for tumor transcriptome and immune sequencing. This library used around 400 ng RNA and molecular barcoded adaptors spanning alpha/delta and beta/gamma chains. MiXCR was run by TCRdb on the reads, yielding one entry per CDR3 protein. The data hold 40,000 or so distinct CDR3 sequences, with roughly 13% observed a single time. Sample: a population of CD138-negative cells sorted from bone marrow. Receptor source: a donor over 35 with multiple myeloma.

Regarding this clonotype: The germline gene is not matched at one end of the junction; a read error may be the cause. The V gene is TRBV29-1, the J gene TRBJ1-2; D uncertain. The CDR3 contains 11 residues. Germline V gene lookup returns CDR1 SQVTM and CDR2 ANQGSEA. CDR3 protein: CSVEYTYGYAF. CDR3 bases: TGCAGCGTTGAATACACATATGGCTACGCCTTC.

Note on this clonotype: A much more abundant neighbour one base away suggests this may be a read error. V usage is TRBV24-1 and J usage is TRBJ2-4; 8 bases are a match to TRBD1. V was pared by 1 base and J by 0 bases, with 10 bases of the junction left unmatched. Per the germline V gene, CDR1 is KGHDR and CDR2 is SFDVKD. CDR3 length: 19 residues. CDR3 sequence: CATSDLYDRGDKAKNIQYF. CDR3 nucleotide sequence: TGTGCCACCAGTGATTTATACGACAGGGGTGATAAAGCCAAAAACATTCAGTACTTC.

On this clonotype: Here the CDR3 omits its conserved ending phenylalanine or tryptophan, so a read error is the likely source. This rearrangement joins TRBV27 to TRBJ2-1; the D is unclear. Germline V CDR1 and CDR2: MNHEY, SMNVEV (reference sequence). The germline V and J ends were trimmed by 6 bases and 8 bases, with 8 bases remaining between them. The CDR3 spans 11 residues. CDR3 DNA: TGTGCCAGCAGAAGGAAGTATGAGCAGTTCCTC. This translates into CASRRKYEQFL.

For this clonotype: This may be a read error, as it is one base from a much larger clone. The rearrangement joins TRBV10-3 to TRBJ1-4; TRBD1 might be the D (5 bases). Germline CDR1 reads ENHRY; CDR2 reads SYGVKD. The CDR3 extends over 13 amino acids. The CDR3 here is CATHRDLNEKRFF. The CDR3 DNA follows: TGTGCCACACACCGGGACCTTAATGAAAAACGGTTTTTT.

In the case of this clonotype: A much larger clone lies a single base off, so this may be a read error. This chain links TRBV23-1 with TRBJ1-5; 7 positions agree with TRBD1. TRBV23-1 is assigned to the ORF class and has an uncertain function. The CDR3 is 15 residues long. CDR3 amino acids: CASCHAGTGNQPQHF. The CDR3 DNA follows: TGCGCCAGCTGTCACGCCGGGACAGGCAATCAGCCCCAGCATTTT.

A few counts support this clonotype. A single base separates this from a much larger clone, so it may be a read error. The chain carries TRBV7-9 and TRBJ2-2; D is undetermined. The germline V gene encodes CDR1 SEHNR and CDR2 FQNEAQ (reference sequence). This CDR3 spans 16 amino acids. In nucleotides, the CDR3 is TGTGCCAGCAGCTTAGGTTCTCCAGTGAACATCGGGGAGCTGTTTTTT. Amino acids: CASSLGSPVNIGELFF.

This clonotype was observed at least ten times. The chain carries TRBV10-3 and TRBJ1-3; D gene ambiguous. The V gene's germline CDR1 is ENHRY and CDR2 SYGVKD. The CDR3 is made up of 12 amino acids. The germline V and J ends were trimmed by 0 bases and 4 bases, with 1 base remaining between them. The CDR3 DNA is TGTGCCATCAGTGAGTCCGGAAACACCATATATTTT. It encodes CAISESGNTIYF.

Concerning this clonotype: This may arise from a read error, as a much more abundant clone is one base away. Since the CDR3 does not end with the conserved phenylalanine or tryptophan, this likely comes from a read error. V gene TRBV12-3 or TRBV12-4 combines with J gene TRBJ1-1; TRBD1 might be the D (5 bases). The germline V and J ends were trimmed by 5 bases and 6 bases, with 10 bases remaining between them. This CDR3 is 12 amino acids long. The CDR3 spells CASSPTGPEAFI. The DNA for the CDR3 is TGTGCCAGCAGTCCCACGGGACCTGAAGCTTTCATT.